This T cell receptor beta chain is drawn from a study of blood T cell repertoires in COVID-19. Across the study: Whether acute or convalescent, the COVID-19 samples came from the United States, Italy and Spain. T cells, B-cell-depleted T cells, or PBMCs provided the cDNA or gDNA that served as material.

CDR3 length equals 16 residues. The V end was cut by 0 bases, the J end by 0 bases, with 12 bases between. Germline V lookup: CDR1 GTSNPN, CDR2 SVGIG (reference sequence). In the original processing: Reference gene primer amplification gave estimated nucleated cell counts. Some clones are missing from TCRdb's copy, which holds only in-frame ones; the method was immunoSEQ multiplex PCR. The DNA was the basis for D and trimming; V, J and clone size are from that table. The sample carries about 99,000 clones, less than 90% recorded once. The clonotype comes from a man between 65 and 79 years old with active or convalescent COVID-19. The chain joins TRBV30 to TRBJ2-1; D unclear. Source material: peripheral blood. The CDR3 here is CAWSVPSPGSYNEQFF. The CDR3 nucleotides read TGTGCCTGGAGTGTACCCTCTCCGGGCTCCTACAATGAGCAGTTCTTC.